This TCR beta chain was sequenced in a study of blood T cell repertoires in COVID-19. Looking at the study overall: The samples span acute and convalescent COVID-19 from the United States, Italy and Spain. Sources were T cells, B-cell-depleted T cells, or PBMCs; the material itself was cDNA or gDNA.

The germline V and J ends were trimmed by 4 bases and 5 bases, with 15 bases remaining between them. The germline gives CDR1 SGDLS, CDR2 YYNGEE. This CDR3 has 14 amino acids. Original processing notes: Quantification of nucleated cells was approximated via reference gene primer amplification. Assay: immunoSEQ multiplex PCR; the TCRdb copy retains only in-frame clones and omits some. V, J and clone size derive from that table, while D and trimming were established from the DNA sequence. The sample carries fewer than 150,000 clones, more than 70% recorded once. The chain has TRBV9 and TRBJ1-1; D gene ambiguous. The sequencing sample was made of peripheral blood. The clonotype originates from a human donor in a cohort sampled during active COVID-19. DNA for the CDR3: TGTGCCAGCAGCCCCGAGAGGGAGGTTACTGAAGCTTTCTTT. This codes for CASSPEREVTEAFF.